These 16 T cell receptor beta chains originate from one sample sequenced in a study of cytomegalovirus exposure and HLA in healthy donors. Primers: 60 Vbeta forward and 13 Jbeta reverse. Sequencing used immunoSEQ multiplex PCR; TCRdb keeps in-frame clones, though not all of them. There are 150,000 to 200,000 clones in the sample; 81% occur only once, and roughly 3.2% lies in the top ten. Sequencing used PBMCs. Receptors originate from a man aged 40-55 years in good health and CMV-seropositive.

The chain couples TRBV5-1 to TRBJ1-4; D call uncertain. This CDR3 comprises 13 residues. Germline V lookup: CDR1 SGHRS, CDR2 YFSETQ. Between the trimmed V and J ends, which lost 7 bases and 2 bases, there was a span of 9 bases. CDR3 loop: CASRVTTNEKLFF. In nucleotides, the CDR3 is TGCGCCAGCCGGGTTACGACTAATGAAAAACTGTTTTTT.

The CDR3 reads CASRARVRGGELFF. The DNA for the CDR3 is TGTGCCAGCAGGGCCCGAGTGAGAGGGGGGGAGCTGTTTTTT. This sequence joins TRBV6-1 and TRBJ2-2, with D maybe TRBD2 (5 bases). This CDR3 comprises 14 residues. V lost 6 bases, J lost 8 bases, and 16 bases lay in between. The germline gives CDR1 MNHNS, CDR2 SASEGT.

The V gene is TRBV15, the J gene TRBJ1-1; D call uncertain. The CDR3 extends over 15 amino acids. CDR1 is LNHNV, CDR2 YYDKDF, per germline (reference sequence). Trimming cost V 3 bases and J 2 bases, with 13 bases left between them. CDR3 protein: CATSSRPVPNTEAFF. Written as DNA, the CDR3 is TGTGCCACCAGCAGCAGGCCAGTGCCCAACACTGAAGCTTTCTTT.

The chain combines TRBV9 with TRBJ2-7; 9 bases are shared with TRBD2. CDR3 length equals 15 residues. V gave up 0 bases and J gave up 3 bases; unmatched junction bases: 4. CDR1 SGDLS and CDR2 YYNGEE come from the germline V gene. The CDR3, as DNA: TGTGCCAGCAGCGTAGGTTTTAGCGGGAGCTACGAGCAGTACTTC. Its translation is CASSVGFSGSYEQYF.

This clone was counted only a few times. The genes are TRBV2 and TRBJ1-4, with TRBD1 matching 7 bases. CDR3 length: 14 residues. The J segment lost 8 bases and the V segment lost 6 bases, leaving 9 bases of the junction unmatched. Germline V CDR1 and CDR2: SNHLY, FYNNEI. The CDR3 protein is CASRLTGSGEKLFF. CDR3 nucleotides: TGTGCCAGCAGGCTGACAGGGAGCGGAGAAAAACTGTTTTTT.

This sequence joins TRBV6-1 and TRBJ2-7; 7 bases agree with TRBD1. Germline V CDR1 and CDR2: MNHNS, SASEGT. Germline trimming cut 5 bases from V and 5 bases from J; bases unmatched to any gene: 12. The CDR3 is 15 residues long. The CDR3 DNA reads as TGTGCCAGCAGTTCTCCCCTCACAGGGGCCCACGAGCAGTACTTC. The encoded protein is CASSSPLTGAHEQYF.

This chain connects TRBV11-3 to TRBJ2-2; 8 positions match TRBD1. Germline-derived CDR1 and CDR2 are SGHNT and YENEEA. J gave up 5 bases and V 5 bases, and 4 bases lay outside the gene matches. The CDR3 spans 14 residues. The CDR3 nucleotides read TGTGCCAGCAGCCGGACAGGGTTGACCGGGGAGCTGTTTTTT. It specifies CASSRTGLTGELFF.

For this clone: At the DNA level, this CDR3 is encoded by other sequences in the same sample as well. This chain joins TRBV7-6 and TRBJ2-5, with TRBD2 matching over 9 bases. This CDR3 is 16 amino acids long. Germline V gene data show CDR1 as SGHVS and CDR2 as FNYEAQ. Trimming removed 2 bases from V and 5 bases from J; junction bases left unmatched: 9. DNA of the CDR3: TGTGCCAGCAGCTTATTTGTCCTAGCGGGGCAGGAGACCCAGTACTTC. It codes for CASSLFVLAGQETQYF. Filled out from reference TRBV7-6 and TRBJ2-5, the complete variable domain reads GAGVSQSPRYKVTKRGQDVALRCDPISGHVSLYWYRQALGQGPEFLTYFNYEAQQDKSGLPNDRFSAERPEGSISTLTIQRTEQRDSAMYRCASSLFVLAGQETQYFGPGTRLLVL.

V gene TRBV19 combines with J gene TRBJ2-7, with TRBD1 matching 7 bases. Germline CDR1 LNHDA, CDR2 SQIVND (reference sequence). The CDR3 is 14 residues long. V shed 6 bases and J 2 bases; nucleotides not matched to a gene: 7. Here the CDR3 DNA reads TGTGCCAGTAGCAGACAGGGCTTTCCCTACGAGCAGTACTTC. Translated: CASSRQGFPYEQYF. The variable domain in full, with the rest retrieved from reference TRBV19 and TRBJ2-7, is DGGITQSPKYLFRKEGQNVTLSCEQNLNHDAMYWYRQDPGQGLRLIYYSQIVNDFQKGDIAEGYSVSREKKESFPLTVTSAQKNPTAFYLCASSRQGFPYEQYFGPGTRLTVT.

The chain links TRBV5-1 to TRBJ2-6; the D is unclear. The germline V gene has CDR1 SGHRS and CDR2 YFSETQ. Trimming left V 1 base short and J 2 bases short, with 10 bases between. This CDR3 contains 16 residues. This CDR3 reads CASSLSSSTGANVLTF. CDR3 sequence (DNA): TGCGCCAGCAGCTTGTCGAGTTCTACTGGGGCCAACGTCCTGACTTTC.

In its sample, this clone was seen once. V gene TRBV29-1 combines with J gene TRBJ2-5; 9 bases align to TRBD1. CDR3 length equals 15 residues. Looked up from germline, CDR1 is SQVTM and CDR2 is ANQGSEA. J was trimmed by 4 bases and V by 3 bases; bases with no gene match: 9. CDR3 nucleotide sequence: TGCAGCGTTGACCCCGTGACAGGGGGGGGAGAGACCCAGTACTTC. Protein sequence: CSVDPVTGGGETQYF.

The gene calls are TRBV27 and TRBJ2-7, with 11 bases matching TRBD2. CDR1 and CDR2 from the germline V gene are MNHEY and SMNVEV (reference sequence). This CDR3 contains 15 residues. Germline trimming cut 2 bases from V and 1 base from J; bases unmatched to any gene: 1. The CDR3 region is CASSLVAGGSYEQYF. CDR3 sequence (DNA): TGTGCCAGCAGTTTAGTAGCGGGAGGGTCCTACGAGCAGTACTTC.

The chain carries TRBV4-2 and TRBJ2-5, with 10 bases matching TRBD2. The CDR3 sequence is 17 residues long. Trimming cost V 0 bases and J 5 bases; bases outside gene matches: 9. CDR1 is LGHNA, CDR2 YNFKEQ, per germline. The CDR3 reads CASSQDRASGGLETQYF. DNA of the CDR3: TGTGCCAGCAGCCAAGATCGCGCTAGCGGGGGACTTGAGACCCAGTACTTC.

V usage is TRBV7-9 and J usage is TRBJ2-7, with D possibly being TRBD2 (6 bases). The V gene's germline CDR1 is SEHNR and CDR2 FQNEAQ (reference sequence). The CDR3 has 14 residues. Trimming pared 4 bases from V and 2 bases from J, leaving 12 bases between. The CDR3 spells CASSSSGFTYEQYF. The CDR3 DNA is TGTGCCAGCAGCTCGAGCGGGTTTACCTACGAGCAGTACTTC.

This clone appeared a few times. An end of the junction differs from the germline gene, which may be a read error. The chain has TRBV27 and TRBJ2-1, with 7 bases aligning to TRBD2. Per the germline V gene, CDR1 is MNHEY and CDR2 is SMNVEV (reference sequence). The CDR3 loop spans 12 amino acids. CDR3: CANRASLLAWIF. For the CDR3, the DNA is TGTGCCAACCGGGCGTCATTACTAGCGTGGATCTTC.

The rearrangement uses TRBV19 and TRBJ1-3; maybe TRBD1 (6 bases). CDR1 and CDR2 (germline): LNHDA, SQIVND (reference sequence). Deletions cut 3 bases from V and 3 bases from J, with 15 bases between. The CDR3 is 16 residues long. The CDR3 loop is CASSMALTGSGNTIYF. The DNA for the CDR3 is TGTGCCAGTAGTATGGCCTTAACAGGGAGTGGAAACACCATATATTTT.